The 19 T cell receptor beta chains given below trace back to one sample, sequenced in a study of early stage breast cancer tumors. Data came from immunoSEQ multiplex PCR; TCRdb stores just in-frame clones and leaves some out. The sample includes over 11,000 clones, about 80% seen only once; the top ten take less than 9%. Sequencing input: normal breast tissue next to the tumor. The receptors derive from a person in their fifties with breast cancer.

The CDR3 sequence is CASSYSTDTQYF. CDR3 DNA sequence: TGTGCCAGCTCCTATAGCACAGATACGCAGTATTTT. This chain connects TRBV7-2 to TRBJ2-3; the D is unclear. Trimming removed 8 bases at V and 0 bases at J, with 6 bases between. Germline V gene lookup returns CDR1 SGHTA and CDR2 FQGNSA. The CDR3 loop spans 12 amino acids.

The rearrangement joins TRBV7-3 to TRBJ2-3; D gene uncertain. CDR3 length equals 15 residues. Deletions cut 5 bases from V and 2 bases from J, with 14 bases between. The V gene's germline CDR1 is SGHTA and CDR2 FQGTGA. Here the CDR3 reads CASSTRLTPTDTQYF. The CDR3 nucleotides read TGTGCCAGCAGCACCCGTCTTACACCCACAGATACGCAGTATTTT.

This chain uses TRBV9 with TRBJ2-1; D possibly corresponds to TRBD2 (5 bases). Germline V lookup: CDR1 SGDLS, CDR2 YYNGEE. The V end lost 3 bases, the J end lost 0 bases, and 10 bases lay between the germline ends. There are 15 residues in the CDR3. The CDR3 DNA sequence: TGTGCCAGCAGCGCCATGGGGAGCTCCTACAATGAGCAGTTCTTC. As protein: CASSAMGSSYNEQFF.

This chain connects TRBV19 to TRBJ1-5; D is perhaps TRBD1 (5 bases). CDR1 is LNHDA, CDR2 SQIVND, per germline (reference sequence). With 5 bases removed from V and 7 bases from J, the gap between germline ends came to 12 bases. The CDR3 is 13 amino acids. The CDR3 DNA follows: TGTGCCAGTAGTTTTTGGGAGGGGCAGCCCCAGCATTTT. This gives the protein CASSFWEGQPQHF.

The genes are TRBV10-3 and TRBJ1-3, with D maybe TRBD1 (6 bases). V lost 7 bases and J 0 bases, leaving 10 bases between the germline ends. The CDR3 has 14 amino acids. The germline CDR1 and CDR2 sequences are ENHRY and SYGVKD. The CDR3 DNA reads TGTGCCATCACGACAGGCGTCTCTGGAAACACCATATATTTT. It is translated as CAITTGVSGNTIYF.

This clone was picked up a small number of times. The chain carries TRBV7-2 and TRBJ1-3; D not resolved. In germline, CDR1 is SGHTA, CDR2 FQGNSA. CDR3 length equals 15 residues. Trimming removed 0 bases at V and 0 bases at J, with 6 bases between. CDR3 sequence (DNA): TGTGCCAGCAGCTTAGCCGGGAACTCTGGAAACACCATATATTTT. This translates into CASSLAGNSGNTIYF.

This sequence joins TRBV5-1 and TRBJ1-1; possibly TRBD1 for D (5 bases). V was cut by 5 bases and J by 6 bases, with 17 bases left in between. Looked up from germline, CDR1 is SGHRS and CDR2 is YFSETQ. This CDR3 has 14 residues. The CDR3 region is CASRSREGYAEAFF. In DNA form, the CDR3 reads TGCGCCAGCAGATCCAGGGAGGGGTACGCTGAAGCTTTCTTT.

CDR3 DNA sequence: TGTGCCAGCAGTCAGAGGGACAGGGGGCTTGGCAATCAGCCCCAGCATTTT. Its translation is CASSQRDRGLGNQPQHF. This chain links TRBV28 with TRBJ1-5; TRBD1 matches at 12 bases. In germline, CDR1 is MDHEN, CDR2 SYDVKM. Trimming took 5 bases from V and 2 from J; bases not matched to a gene: 7. The CDR3 is made up of 17 amino acids. The full variable domain, its missing parts supplied by reference TRBV28 and TRBJ1-5, is DVKVTQSSRYLVKRTGEKVFLECVQDMDHENMFWYRQDPGLGLRLIYFSYDVKMKEKGDIPEGYSVSREKKERFSLILESASTNQTSMYLCASSQRDRGLGNQPQHFGDGTRLSIL.

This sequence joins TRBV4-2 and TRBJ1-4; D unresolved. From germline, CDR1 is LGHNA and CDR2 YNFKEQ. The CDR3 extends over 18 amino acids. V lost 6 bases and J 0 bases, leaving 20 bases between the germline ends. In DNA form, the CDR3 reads TGTGCCAGCAGGCCAAGCGGGTCCCTAAAGGCAACTAATGAAAAACTGTTTTTT. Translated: CASRPSGSLKATNEKLFF.

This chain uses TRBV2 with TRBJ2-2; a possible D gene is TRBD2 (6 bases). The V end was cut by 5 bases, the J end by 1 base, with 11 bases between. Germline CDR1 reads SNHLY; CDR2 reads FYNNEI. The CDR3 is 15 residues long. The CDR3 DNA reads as TGTGCCAGCAGTCGGAGGGCGGAGAACACCGGGGAGCTGTTTTTT. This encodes CASSRRAENTGELFF.

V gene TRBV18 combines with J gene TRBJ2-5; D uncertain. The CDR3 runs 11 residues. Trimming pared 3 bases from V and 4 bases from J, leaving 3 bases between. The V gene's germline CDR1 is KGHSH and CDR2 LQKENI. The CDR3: CASSPAETQYF. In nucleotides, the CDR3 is TGTGCCAGCTCACCGGCAGAGACCCAGTACTTC.

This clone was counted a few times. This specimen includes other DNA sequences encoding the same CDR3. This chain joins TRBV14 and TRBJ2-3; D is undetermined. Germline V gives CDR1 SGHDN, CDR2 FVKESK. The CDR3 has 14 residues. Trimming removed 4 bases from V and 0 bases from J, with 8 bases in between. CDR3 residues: CASSPRTSTDTQYF. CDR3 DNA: TGTGCCAGCAGCCCAAGGACCAGCACAGATACGCAGTATTTT.

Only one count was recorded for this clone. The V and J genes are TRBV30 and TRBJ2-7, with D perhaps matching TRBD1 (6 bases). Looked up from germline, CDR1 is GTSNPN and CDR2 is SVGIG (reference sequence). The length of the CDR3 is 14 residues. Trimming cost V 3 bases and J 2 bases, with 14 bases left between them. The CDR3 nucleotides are TGTGCCTGGAGCAAGGGGGACGGTACCTACGAGCAGTACTTC. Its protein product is CAWSKGDGTYEQYF.

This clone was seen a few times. CDR3 in amino acids: CASSYSALWANYGYTF. CDR3 nucleotides: TGTGCCAGCAGTTACTCGGCATTATGGGCAAACTATGGCTACACCTTC. This chain uses TRBV6-5 with TRBJ1-2; D remains ambiguous. The V gene lost 0 bases and the J gene lost 2 bases, with 13 bases spanning the gap. In germline, CDR1 is MNHEY, CDR2 SVGAGI. The CDR3 consists of 16 residues.

The DNA for the CDR3 is TGTGCCAGCAGCTGGGCTACGGGGCAAGAGACCCAGTACTTC. Translated: CASSWATGQETQYF. The V call is TRBV5-6, the J call TRBJ2-5; possibly TRBD2 for D (5 bases). V dropped 3 bases and J dropped 2 bases, with 11 bases sitting between them. CDR1 SGHDT and CDR2 YYEEEE come from the germline V gene. CDR3 length equals 14 residues.

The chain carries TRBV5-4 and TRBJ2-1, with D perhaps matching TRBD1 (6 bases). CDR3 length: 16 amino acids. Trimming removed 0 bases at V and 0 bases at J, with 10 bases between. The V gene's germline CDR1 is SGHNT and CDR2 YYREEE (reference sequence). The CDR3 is CASSLAKQGSYNEQFF. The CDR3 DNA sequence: TGTGCCAGCAGCTTGGCCAAACAGGGCTCCTACAATGAGCAGTTCTTC.

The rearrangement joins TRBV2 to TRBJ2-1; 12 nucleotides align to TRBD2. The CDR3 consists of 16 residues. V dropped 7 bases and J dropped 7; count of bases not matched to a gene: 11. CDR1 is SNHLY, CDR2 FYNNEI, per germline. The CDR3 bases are TGTGCCAGCAATCCGACTAGCGGGAGTCTTTTAAATGAGCAGTTCTTC. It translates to CASNPTSGSLLNEQFF.

CDR3 amino acids: CASSQDYLGRQDTQYF. The CDR3 nucleotides read TGCGCCAGCAGCCAAGACTACCTCGGGAGACAGGATACGCAGTATTTT. The chain employs TRBV4-3 and TRBJ2-3, with D perhaps matching TRBD2 (6 bases). Trimming removed 0 bases at V and 6 bases at J, with 16 bases between. This CDR3 region has 16 residues. Germline CDR1 is LGHNA and CDR2 is YSLEER.

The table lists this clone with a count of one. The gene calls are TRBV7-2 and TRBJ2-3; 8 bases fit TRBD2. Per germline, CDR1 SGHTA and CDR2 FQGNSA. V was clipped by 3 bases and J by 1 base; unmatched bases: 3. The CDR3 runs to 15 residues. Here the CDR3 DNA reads TGTGCCAGCAGCTTCTCGGGACTAGGCACAGATACGCAGTATTTT. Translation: CASSFSGLGTDTQYF.